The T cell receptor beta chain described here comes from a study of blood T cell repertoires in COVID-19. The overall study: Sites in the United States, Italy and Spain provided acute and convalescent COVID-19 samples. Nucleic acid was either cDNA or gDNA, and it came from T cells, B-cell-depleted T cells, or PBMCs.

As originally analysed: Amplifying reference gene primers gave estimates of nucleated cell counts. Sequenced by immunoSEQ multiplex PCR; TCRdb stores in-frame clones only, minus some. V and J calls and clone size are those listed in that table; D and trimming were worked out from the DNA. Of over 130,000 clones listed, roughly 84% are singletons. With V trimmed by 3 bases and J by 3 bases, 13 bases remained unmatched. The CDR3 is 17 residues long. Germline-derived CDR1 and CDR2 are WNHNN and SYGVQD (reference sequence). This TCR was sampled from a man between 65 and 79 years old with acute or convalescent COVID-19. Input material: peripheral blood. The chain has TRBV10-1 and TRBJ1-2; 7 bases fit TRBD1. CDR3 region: CASSDPKTGPYYYGYTF. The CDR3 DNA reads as TGCGCCAGCAGTGACCCGAAGACAGGGCCCTATTACTATGGCTACACCTTC.